The 5 T cell receptor beta chains below come from one sample, sequenced in a study of blood T cell repertoires in COVID-19. TCRdb's table, derived via immunoSEQ multiplex PCR, lists solely in-frame clones and lacks some. Among over 110,000 clones listed, 75% to 90% were seen once. The sample comprised PBMCs or T cells enriched from blood (not recorded which). The receptors shown here come from a man between 60 and 75 years old who had recovered from COVID-19.

This clone was seen once. The rearrangement links TRBV7-8 to TRBJ2-7; weak D call: TRBD2 (5 bases). The CDR3 extends over 12 amino acids. The V end was cut by 8 bases, the J end by 6 bases, with 14 bases between. Germline V gives CDR1 SGHVS, CDR2 FQNEAQ. This CDR3 is CASGRGRPEQYF. CDR3 bases: TGTGCCAGCGGTAGAGGGCGCCCCGAGCAGTACTTC.

For the CDR3, the DNA is TGTGCCAGCAGTCCTAGGGGTTACGATGAAAAACTGTTTTTT. Residues: CASSPRGYDEKLFF. The V and J genes are TRBV28 and TRBJ1-4, with D perhaps matching TRBD1 (5 bases). V was pared by 5 bases and J by 6 bases, with 13 bases between. Germline-derived CDR1 and CDR2 are MDHEN and SYDVKM. CDR3 length: 14 residues.

The chain carries TRBV5-1 and TRBJ2-1; D gene unclear. There are 13 residues in the CDR3. Germline V gives CDR1 SGHRS, CDR2 YFSETQ. Trimming removed 5 bases at V and 5 bases at J, with 11 bases between. The CDR3 nucleotides read TGCGCCAGCAGTCCGCGGCCTGACAATGAGCAGTTCTTC. Encoded protein: CASSPRPDNEQFF.

This rearrangement joins TRBV5-5 to TRBJ2-5; the match to TRBD1 covers 8 bases. The CDR3 consists of 14 residues. The germline V gene has CDR1 SGHKS and CDR2 YYEKEE (reference sequence). Germline trimming cut 7 bases from V and 5 bases from J; bases unmatched to any gene: 10. The CDR3 spells CASRRAGGMETQYF. The CDR3 DNA sequence: TGTGCCAGCCGAAGGGCAGGGGGCATGGAGACCCAGTACTTC.

This clone has just one count. The rearrangement joins TRBV5-1 to TRBJ2-7; 8 nucleotides agree with TRBD2. The J segment lost 6 bases and the V segment lost 0 bases, leaving 8 bases of the junction unmatched. Germline-derived CDR1 and CDR2 are SGHRS and YFSETQ. CDR3 size: 15 residues. In nucleotides, the CDR3 is TGCGCCAGCAGCTTGGCCCCAACTAGCGGCCTCGAGCAGTACTTC. Translation gives CASSLAPTSGLEQYF.